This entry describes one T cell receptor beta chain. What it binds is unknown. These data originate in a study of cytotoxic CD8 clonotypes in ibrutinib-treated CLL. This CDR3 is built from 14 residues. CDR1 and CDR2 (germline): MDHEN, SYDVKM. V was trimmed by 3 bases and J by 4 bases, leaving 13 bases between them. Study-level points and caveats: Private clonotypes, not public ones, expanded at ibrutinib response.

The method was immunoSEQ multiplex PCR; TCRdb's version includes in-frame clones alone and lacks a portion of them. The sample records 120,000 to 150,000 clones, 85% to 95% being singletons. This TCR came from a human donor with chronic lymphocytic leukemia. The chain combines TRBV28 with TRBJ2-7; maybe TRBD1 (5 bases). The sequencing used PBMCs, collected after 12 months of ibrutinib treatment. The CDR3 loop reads CASSFPGQLYEQYF. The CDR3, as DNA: TGTGCCAGCAGTTTCCCCGGACAATTATACGAGCAGTACTTC.